This T cell receptor (beta chain) was found in a study of cytomegalovirus exposure and HLA in healthy donors. Comments on this clone: Its antigen is undetermined.

Primers for the PCR totalled 60 Vbeta and 13 Jbeta. Authors' processing steps: In a later analysis, of about 80 million unique beta chains, roughly 9.9 million appeared in at least two donors. The assay was immunoSEQ multiplex PCR, and TCRdb's table has in-frame clones only and misses some. For V, J and clone size, that table is used; D and trimming come from the DNA. The repertoire holds around 230,000 clones, with over 60% as singletons. Study-level findings and limits: A later analysis revealed that TCR association rates differed between HLA loci, peaking at DRB1 and bottoming out at HLA-C.

There are 17 residues in the CDR3. V was pared by 0 bases and J by 1 base, with 4 bases of the junction left unmatched. CDR1 SGHRS and CDR2 YFSETQ come from the germline V gene. Material for sequencing was PBMCs. The V call is TRBV5-1, the J call TRBJ2-3; 11 bases map to TRBD2. The TCR was taken from a male donor in good health and CMV-seronegative. The CDR3 DNA is TGCGCCAGCAGCTTGGGGTCGACTAGCGGGGGCACAGATACGCAGTATTTT. Its protein is CASSLGSTSGGTDTQYF.